The 22 T cell receptor beta chains below all came from one sample that was sequenced in a study of cytomegalovirus exposure and HLA in healthy donors. With 60 Vbeta and 13 Jbeta primers, the PCR was carried out. The assay was immunoSEQ multiplex PCR, and TCRdb's table has in-frame clones only and misses some. The data contain about 160,000 clones, around 79% of them singletons. Source material: PBMCs. These receptors were taken from a woman in her thirties or forties in good health and CMV-seronegative.

The rearrangement uses TRBV2 and TRBJ1-2; the D is unclear. Trimming pared 7 bases from V and 9 bases from J, leaving 15 bases between. Germline V gene data show CDR1 as SNHLY and CDR2 as FYNNEI. The CDR3 contains 12 residues. The CDR3, as DNA: TGTGCCAGCAATAGGGAGGAGAGAAGCTACACCTTC. Protein product: CASNREERSYTF. The whole variable domain, filled in from reference TRBV2 and TRBJ1-2, reads EPEVTQTPSHQVTQMGQEVILRCVPISNHLYFYWYRQILGQKVEFLVSFYNNEISEKSEIFDDQFSVERPDGSNFTLKIRSTKLEDSAMYFCASNREERSYTFGSGTRLTVV.

Concerning this clone itself: One end of the junction fails to match germline, which may point to a read error. This chain links TRBV7-9 with TRBJ1-2, with TRBD1 as a possible D gene (5 bases). Germline CDR1 reads SEHNR; CDR2 reads FQNEAQ (reference sequence). The CDR3 has 14 residues. CDR3 amino acids: CSSSLGALEHGYTF. The CDR3 DNA reads TGTTCCAGCAGCTTAGGGGCCTTAGAACATGGCTACACCTTC.

The J gene is TRBJ2-2, the V gene TRBV19, with D perhaps TRBD2 (6 bases). Germline values: CDR1 LNHDA, CDR2 SQIVND (reference sequence). The CDR3 has 16 amino acids. The V end was cut by 5 bases, the J end by 5 bases, with 18 bases between. CDR3 sequence: CASSLLGTGKTGELFF. The CDR3 region has the DNA TGTGCCAGTAGTCTTTTGGGGACTGGAAAGACCGGGGAGCTGTTTTTT.

The chain uses TRBV7-9 and TRBJ2-6; perhaps TRBD2 as D (5 bases). V shed 3 bases and J shed 2 bases, with 14 bases lying between them. Germline V lookup: CDR1 SEHNR, CDR2 FQNEAQ (reference sequence). This CDR3 comprises 17 residues. The CDR3 loop is CASSFPDSVAGANVLTF. In nucleotides, the CDR3 is TGTGCCAGCAGCTTTCCGGACTCCGTGGCTGGGGCCAACGTCCTGACTTTC.

As concerns this clone: This sequence is one base from a far larger clone and is likely a read error. The rearrangement links TRBV28 to TRBJ1-2; 7 nucleotides match TRBD1. Germline V gene sequence: CDR1 MDHEN, CDR2 SYDVKM. With 6 bases clipped from V and 4 bases from J, the junction kept 5 bases outside the gene matches. CDR3 length: 13 amino acids. This CDR3 reads CASSPGQTYGYTF. CDR3 nucleotides: TGTGCCAGCAGCCCGGGACAGACCTATGGCTACACCTTC.

This clone was observed once. V is TRBV4-1 and J is TRBJ2-2, with D possibly being TRBD2 (6 bases). V lost 4 bases and J lost 0, with 15 bases in between. The CDR3 spans 17 residues. CDR1 is MGHRA and CDR2 is YSYEKL in the germline V gene. CDR3 protein: CASSRAGTHTNTGELFF. Here the CDR3 DNA reads TGCGCCAGCAGCCGGGCCGGGACTCACACGAACACCGGGGAGCTGTTTTTT.

This chain's CDR3 is CASSAWDREAPGTQYF. In nucleotides, the CDR3 is TGTGCCAGCAGCGCTTGGGACAGGGAGGCCCCTGGGACCCAGTACTTC. The chain links TRBV9 to TRBJ2-5, with 9 nucleotides matching TRBD1. Unmatched junction bases numbered 13, after V lost 3 bases and J lost 7 bases. The CDR3 consists of 16 residues. CDR1 is SGDLS and CDR2 is YYNGEE in the germline V gene.

V usage is TRBV28 and J usage is TRBJ1-6, with 8 bases that match TRBD1. The CDR3 extends over 12 amino acids. The germline V gene has CDR1 MDHEN and CDR2 SYDVKM. The junction had 4 bases not matched to a gene; V was cut back by 5 bases and J by 13 bases. This CDR3 is CASSRAGGPLHF. The CDR3 DNA sequence: TGTGCCAGCAGTAGAGCAGGGGGCCCCCTCCACTTT.

The chain has TRBV15 and TRBJ1-4, with TRBD1 as a possible D gene (5 bases). The CDR3 contains 14 residues. V dropped 1 base and J dropped 8 bases, with 11 bases sitting between them. Germline V CDR1 and CDR2: LNHNV, YYDKDF (reference sequence). The CDR3 DNA is TGTGCCACCAGCAGAGCCCACCGGGGGGAAAAACTGTTTTTT. Translation: CATSRAHRGEKLFF.

The chain has TRBV5-4 and TRBJ1-6, with 8 bases lining up with TRBD1. V was clipped by 4 bases and J by 10 bases; unmatched bases: 4. The CDR3 is 13 amino acids. Germline V lookup: CDR1 SGHNT, CDR2 YYREEE (reference sequence). CDR3 residues: CASSGTGGSPLHF. As DNA, the CDR3 is TGTGCCAGCAGCGGGACAGGTGGCTCACCCCTCCACTTT.

This clone was recorded once. V and J are TRBV2 and TRBJ1-2; no reliable D call. The CDR3 loop spans 13 amino acids. Trimming took off 6 bases at V and 9 bases at J, with 17 bases between the two ends. CDR1 SNHLY and CDR2 FYNNEI come from the germline V gene. The CDR3 loop is CASRRTGDLSYTF. For the CDR3, the DNA is TGTGCCAGCAGAAGAACCGGGGATTTAAGCTACACCTTC.

This chain links TRBV19 with TRBJ1-5, with D possibly being TRBD1 (5 bases). V lost 5 bases and J lost 4, with 15 bases in between. Germline V gives CDR1 LNHDA, CDR2 SQIVND (reference sequence). The CDR3 is 15 residues long. The chain's CDR3 is CASSVQGAVNQPQHF. For the CDR3, the DNA is TGTGCCAGTAGTGTGCAAGGGGCAGTAAATCAGCCCCAGCATTTT.

A few counts support this clone. The chain employs TRBV5-7 and TRBJ1-1; possible D gene TRBD1, 5 bases. Being an ORF, TRBV5-7 has a function that is uncertain. CDR3 length equals 14 residues. V dropped 4 bases and J dropped 1 base, with 11 bases sitting between them. DNA of the CDR3: TGTGCCAGCAGCGCACCAAGGGGGAACACTGAAGCTTTCTTT. Amino acid sequence: CASSAPRGNTEAFF.

The chain couples TRBV7-9 to TRBJ1-2, with D hard to call. The V end lost 2 bases, the J end lost 2 bases, and 6 bases lay between the germline ends. The germline V gene encodes CDR1 SEHNR and CDR2 FQNEAQ (reference sequence). The CDR3 spans 13 residues. The CDR3: CASSLPGNYGYTF. CDR3 in DNA: TGTGCCAGCAGCTTACCGGGGAACTATGGCTACACCTTC.

The chain combines TRBV28 with TRBJ1-5; weak D call: TRBD1 (6 bases). This CDR3 spans 16 amino acids. V lost 5 bases, J lost 0 bases, and 14 bases lay in between. The germline V gene has CDR1 MDHEN and CDR2 SYDVKM. The CDR3 DNA sequence: TGTGCCAGCAGTCTTGAAACAGGGATTAGCAATCAGCCCCAGCATTTT. Translating it yields CASSLETGISNQPQHF.

This chain connects TRBV6-5 to TRBJ1-1; D unclear. V lost 5 bases to trimming and J lost 0 bases, with 7 bases between them. The CDR3 is made up of 13 amino acids. Germline lookup yields CDR1 MNHEY and CDR2 SVGAGI. The CDR3 protein is CASSEEVNTEAFF. The DNA for the CDR3 is TGTGCCAGCAGTGAAGAGGTGAACACTGAAGCTTTCTTT.

The chain is built from TRBV5-4 and TRBJ2-7; the match to TRBD1 covers 7 bases. After removal of 4 bases from V and 0 bases from J, the junction contained 4 bases not matched to a gene. This CDR3 is 14 amino acids long. The germline CDR1 and CDR2 sequences are SGHNT and YYREEE (reference sequence). Here the CDR3 DNA reads TGTGCCAGCAGCCTCCGGGACAGCTCCTACGAGCAGTACTTC. Translated: CASSLRDSSYEQYF.

The chain combines TRBV11-2 with TRBJ2-2, with D possibly TRBD1 on 6 matching bases. CDR3 length: 16 residues. Germline V CDR1 and CDR2: SGHAT, FQNNGV. V was trimmed by 0 bases and J by 4 bases, leaving 12 bases between them. As DNA, the CDR3 is TGTGCCAGCAGCTTAGATCTGAGGGGGAGCACCGGGGAGCTGTTTTTT. Translated, it gives CASSLDLRGSTGELFF.

The V call is TRBV10-1, the J call TRBJ1-2; possible D gene TRBD1, 6 bases. This CDR3 has 13 amino acids. Between the trimmed V and J ends, which lost 3 bases and 4 bases, there was a span of 9 bases. Germline loops: CDR1 WNHNN, CDR2 SYGVQD (reference sequence). This CDR3 reads CASSEGGPYGYTF. The CDR3 DNA follows: TGCGCCAGCAGTGAAGGGGGACCCTATGGCTACACCTTC.

The gene calls are TRBV11-2 and TRBJ2-5, with a possible D match to TRBD1 (6 bases). V was cut by 3 bases and J by 2 bases, with 10 bases left in between. The CDR3 has 14 residues. Per the germline V gene, CDR1 is SGHAT and CDR2 is FQNNGV. CDR3 in DNA: TGTGCCAGCAGCTTGGGACAAATTCAAGAGACCCAGTACTTC. It codes for CASSLGQIQETQYF.

This clone occurred a few times. This chain connects TRBV27 to TRBJ1-1; 7 nucleotides align to TRBD1. V gave up 5 bases and J gave up 5 bases; unmatched junction bases: 11. CDR3 length: 15 residues. Germline V gene lookup returns CDR1 MNHEY and CDR2 SMNVEV (reference sequence). CDR3 nucleotides: TGTGCCAGCAGTACCCGGGACAGTCTGCGGACTGAAGCTTTCTTT. Encoded protein: CASSTRDSLRTEAFF.

The V call is TRBV28, the J call TRBJ1-4; TRBD1 aligns across 9 bases. With 5 bases clipped from V and 4 bases from J, the junction kept 5 bases outside the gene matches. Germline V gives CDR1 MDHEN, CDR2 SYDVKM. The CDR3 contains 15 residues. The CDR3 DNA reads TGTGCCAGCAGTCAGTGGGACAGGGATAATGAAAAACTGTTTTTT. It is translated as CASSQWDRDNEKLFF.